The T cell receptor beta chain under discussion was sequenced for a study of a mutant IDH1 vaccine in newly diagnosed glioma. TCRdb keeps only in-frame clones here, not all; method: immunoSEQ multiplex PCR. The repertoire holds 55,000 to 65,000 clones, with roughly 80% as singletons. The V segment lost 6 bases and the J segment 4 bases; nucleotides outside the gene matches: 4. In germline, CDR1 is MNHNS, CDR2 SASEGT. The CDR3 sequence is 14 residues long. The time point denotes: week 11, during vaccination. In every dose of vaccine, 300 ug of mutant IDH1 20-mer peptide was given alongside topical imiquimod. A remark on this clone: Antigen: not known.

This receptor was obtained from a man between 50 and 59 years old with glioma. Sequenced material: PBMCs, taken from a glioma patient whose treatment included an IDH1 peptide vaccine. The J gene is TRBJ2-5, the V gene TRBV6-1; TRBD2 matches 11 bases. CDR3 sequence (DNA): TGTGCCAGCAGATCTAGCGGGGGGAGAGAGACCCAGTACTTC. Its protein product is CASRSSGGRETQYF.